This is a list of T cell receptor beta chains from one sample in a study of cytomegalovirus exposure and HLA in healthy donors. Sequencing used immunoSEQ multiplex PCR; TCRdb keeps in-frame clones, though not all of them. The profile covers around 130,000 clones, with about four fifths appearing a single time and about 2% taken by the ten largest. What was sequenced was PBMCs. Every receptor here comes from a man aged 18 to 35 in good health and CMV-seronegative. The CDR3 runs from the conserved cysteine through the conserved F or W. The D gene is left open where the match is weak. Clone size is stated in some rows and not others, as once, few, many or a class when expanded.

DNA: TGTGCCAGCAGCCGCGATGACAGACACACAGATACGCAGTATTTT
CDR3: CASSRDDRHTDTQYF
V: TRBV2
J: TRBJ2-3
D: -
size: -

DNA: TGTGCCAGCAGCTCCTTAGCGGGAGGGCCCCGGGAGCTGTTTTTT
CDR3: CASSSLAGGPRELFF
V: TRBV5-4
J: TRBJ2-2
D: TRBD2
size: -

DNA: TGTGCCAGCAGCCCGAGGAGCGGCTCCTACGAGCAGTACTTC
CDR3: CASSPRSGSYEQYF
V: TRBV7-9
J: TRBJ2-7
D: -
size: -

DNA: TGCGCCAGCAGCCCGGCTAGCGGGAGTAACTACGAGCAGTACTTC
CDR3: CASSPASGSNYEQYF
V: TRBV4-3
J: TRBJ2-7
D: TRBD2
size: many

DNA: TGTGCCAGTAGGCGGGAGATGCCCGGTGAGCAGTTCTTC
CDR3: CASRREMPGEQFF
V: TRBV19
J: TRBJ2-1
D: TRBD2
size: -

DNA: TGCGCCAGCGCGACAGATATAACCTACGAGCAGTACTTC
CDR3: CASATDITYEQYF
V: TRBV5-1
J: TRBJ2-7
D: -
size: -

DNA: TGTGCCAGCAGCTCTGGACTAGCGGGAGCCGAAGGCACAGATACGCAGTATTTT
CDR3: CASSSGLAGAEGTDTQYF
V: TRBV5-4
J: TRBJ2-3
D: TRBD2
size: once

DNA: TGTGCCAGTACCCGGGGGACTAGCGGGAGAGACTACGAGCAGTACTTC
CDR3: CASTRGTSGRDYEQYF
V: TRBV19
J: TRBJ2-7
D: TRBD2
size: -

DNA: TGCGCCAGCAGGACCGGGACAGGCGACTATCAGCCCCAGCATTTT
CDR3: CASRTGTGDYQPQHF
V: TRBV10-2
J: TRBJ1-5
D: TRBD1
size: -

DNA: TGTGCCAGCGGGAGGGACGAGCAGTACTTC
CDR3: CASGRDEQYF
V: TRBV28
J: TRBJ2-7
D: TRBD2
size: -

DNA: TGTGCCAGCAGTAGCCTTCAGGGGGGCTATGGCTACACCTTC
CDR3: CASSSLQGGYGYTF
V: TRBV6-6
J: TRBJ1-2
D: TRBD1
size: -

DNA: TGTGCCAGCAGTTTATTTCCGGGGAATAGCAATCAGCCCCAGCATTTT
CDR3: CASSLFPGNSNQPQHF
V: TRBV27
J: TRBJ1-5
D: -
size: -

DNA: TGTGCCAGCAGCCCAGGAAACACTTTCAATGAGCAGTTCTTC
CDR3: CASSPGNTFNEQFF
V: TRBV13
J: TRBJ2-1
D: -
size: -

DNA: TGTGCCAGCAGCCAAGAGGAGGGGTACCCCACAGATACGCAGTATTTT
CDR3: CASSQEEGYPTDTQYF
V: TRBV4-2
J: TRBJ2-3
D: -
size: medium-sized

DNA: TGTGCCAGCAGTTTCTCCGGCGGGGCTAATGAAAAACTGTTTTTT
CDR3: CASSFSGGANEKLFF
V: TRBV25-1
J: TRBJ1-4
D: -
size: -

DNA: TGTGCCAGCAGCCCAACTAGCGGGAGCAATGAGCAGTTCTTC
CDR3: CASSPTSGSNEQFF
V: TRBV11-2
J: TRBJ2-1
D: TRBD2
size: -

DNA: TGCGCCAGCAGCCAAGAGTGGGAGGGCCTTGGAGGCACAGATACGCAGTATTTT
CDR3: CASSQEWEGLGGTDTQYF
V: TRBV4-3
J: TRBJ2-3
D: TRBD2
size: -

DNA: TGTGCCACCAGCACGGGGATCCAAGAGACCCAGTACTTC
CDR3: CATSTGIQETQYF
V: TRBV15
J: TRBJ2-5
D: -
size: -

DNA: TGTGCCAGCGGCCGGGACAGGGGGCGCGAGCAGTACTTC
CDR3: CASGRDRGREQYF
V: TRBV2
J: TRBJ2-7
D: TRBD1
size: -

DNA: TGTGCCAGCAGACTACAGGGGCAGCTTCGCTACACCTTC
CDR3: CASRLQGQLRYTF
V: TRBV28
J: TRBJ1-2
D: TRBD1
size: -

DNA: TGCAGCGGTGGGTCCGGGGATAGCACTGAAGCTTTCTTT
CDR3: CSGGSGDSTEAFF
V: TRBV29-1
J: TRBJ1-1
D: -
size: -

DNA: TGTGCCAGCAGTTTACACCACAGGGGAGGCTACGAGCAGTACTTC
CDR3: CASSLHHRGGYEQYF
V: TRBV6-1
J: TRBJ2-7
D: -
size: -

DNA: TGCGCCAGCAGCCAAGAAATGGCGTTATTCGTGGGACTCCAAGATACGCAGTATTTT
CDR3: CASSQEMALFVGLQDTQYF
V: TRBV4-3
J: TRBJ2-3
D: -
size: -

DNA: TGTGCCAGCAGCTTAGATGGGGGGTTCTACGAGCAGTACTTC
CDR3: CASSLDGGFYEQYF
V: TRBV7-2
J: TRBJ2-7
D: -
size: few

DNA: TGCAGCGTTGACCAGGGACTAGCGGCCAATGAGCAGTTCTTC
CDR3: CSVDQGLAANEQFF
V: TRBV29-1
J: TRBJ2-1
D: TRBD2
size: -

DNA: TGTGCCAGCAGTCCGGTCTTAGTCTCCTACGAGCAGTACTTC
CDR3: CASSPVLVSYEQYF
V: TRBV28
J: TRBJ2-7
D: -
size: -

DNA: TGTGCCAGCAGAGACGACAGGTCTGGAAACACCATATATTTT
CDR3: CASRDDRSGNTIYF
V: TRBV6-4
J: TRBJ1-3
D: -
size: -

DNA: TGTGCCAGCAGTCGCGGACTTGTGAACACCGGGGAGCTGTTTTTT
CDR3: CASSRGLVNTGELFF
V: TRBV6-5
J: TRBJ2-2
D: -
size: -

DNA: TGTGCCAGCTCACCGCCCGGGACTAGCGGATCCACCGGGGAGCTGTTTTTT
CDR3: CASSPPGTSGSTGELFF
V: TRBV18
J: TRBJ2-2
D: TRBD2
size: -

DNA: TGTGCCTGGAATCAGGGTTCGGATGGAAACACCATATATTTT
CDR3: CAWNQGSDGNTIYF
V: TRBV30
J: TRBJ1-3
D: -
size: -

DNA: TGCGCCAGCAGCCGCAGGGGTTCCGGTAATGAAAAACTGTTTTTT
CDR3: CASSRRGSGNEKLFF
V: TRBV5-1
J: TRBJ1-4
D: -
size: -

DNA: TGTGCCAGCCGGGGAGTGACAGATACGCAGTATTTT
CDR3: CASRGVTDTQYF
V: TRBV27
J: TRBJ2-3
D: -
size: -

DNA: TGCAGCGTTGAGCAGGGGGACTACGAGCAGTACTTC
CDR3: CSVEQGDYEQYF
V: TRBV29-1
J: TRBJ2-7
D: TRBD1
size: -

DNA: TGTGCCAGCAGCTTGGGACAGGGTACGACAGATACGCAGTATTTT
CDR3: CASSLGQGTTDTQYF
V: TRBV7-9
J: TRBJ2-3
D: TRBD1
size: -

DNA: TGTGCCAGCAGCTTAGAGATGGTAAAGGGACTAGCGGGCGCAGATACGCAGTATTTT
CDR3: CASSLEMVKGLAGADTQYF
V: TRBV11-2
J: TRBJ2-3
D: TRBD2
size: -